The 24 T cell receptor beta chains in this list originate from one sample, sequenced in a study of shared clonotypes between healthy human individuals. CD8 cells classed as naive were CD45RO-negative and positively selected for CCR7, excluding terminally differentiated effector memory CD45RA+ cells. Using immunoSEQ multiplex PCR, the repertoire was profiled, and TCRdb retains in-frame clones only, with some absent. The sample carries about 2.1 million clones, 80% to 95% recorded once. Sample: naive CD8+ T cells from PBMCs. The receptors stem from a young man in good health. Some clones in this sample may be carry-over from other donors' samples.

The CDR3 spells CASTKRQSLGNQPQHF. The CDR3 bases are TGTGCCAGCACCAAACGACAGAGCTTGGGCAATCAGCCCCAGCATTTT. The V call is TRBV28, the J call TRBJ1-5, with a possible D match to TRBD1 (5 bases). V lost 7 bases, J lost 2 bases, and 18 bases lay in between. Germline assignment: CDR1 MDHEN and CDR2 SYDVKM. This CDR3 region has 16 residues.

The chain carries TRBV7-9 and TRBJ2-7; 8 bases fit TRBD2. CDR1 and CDR2 from the germline V gene are SEHNR and FQNEAQ (reference sequence). This CDR3 spans 17 amino acids. The V segment lost 4 bases and the J segment 3 bases; nucleotides outside the gene matches: 14. DNA of the CDR3: TGTGCCAGCAGCTCCTCGGGAGGGCGGAATCCCCACTACGAGCAGTACTTC. This encodes CASSSSGGRNPHYEQYF.

The chain links TRBV10-1 to TRBJ2-7; unclear D gene. Germline CDR1 WNHNN, CDR2 SYGVQD (reference sequence). The ends were cut back, 4 bases at V and 6 bases at J, with 10 bases in the middle. This CDR3 has 12 residues. CDR3 sequence reads: CASSGPRSEQYF. The CDR3 nucleotides read TGCGCCAGCAGTGGCCCACGCAGCGAGCAGTACTTC.

V is TRBV7-9 and J is TRBJ2-7, with TRBD2 identical over 10 bases. With 5 bases clipped from V and 5 bases from J, the junction kept 9 bases outside the gene matches. From germline, CDR1 is SEHNR and CDR2 FQNEAQ (reference sequence). The CDR3 contains 15 residues. CDR3 nucleotides: TGTGCCAGCAGCCACAGCGGGAGGGCCGCCAACGAGCAGTACTTC. Encoded protein: CASSHSGRAANEQYF.

The CDR3 DNA is TGTGCCAGCAGCTCTAATGGTCCGTACTACGAGCAGTACTTC. Amino acids: CASSSNGPYYEQYF. The rearrangement uses TRBV27 and TRBJ2-7, with D unresolved. CDR3 size: 14 residues. The V gene lost 6 bases and the J gene lost 3 bases, with 15 bases spanning the gap. The V gene's germline CDR1 is MNHEY and CDR2 SMNVEV (reference sequence).

The CDR3: CASGGGWETQYF. As DNA, the CDR3 is TGTGCCAGCGGAGGGGGATGGGAGACCCAGTACTTC. This sequence joins TRBV18 and TRBJ2-5; perhaps D is TRBD1 or TRBD2 (6 bases each). Between the trimmed V and J ends, which lost 8 bases and 5 bases, there was a span of 12 bases. The CDR3 has 12 amino acids. CDR1 KGHSH and CDR2 LQKENI come from the germline V gene.

The rearrangement links TRBV29-1 to TRBJ2-3; D unclear. CDR1 and CDR2 (germline): SQVTM, ANQGSEA. This CDR3 region has 15 residues. V lost 0 bases, J lost 6 bases, and 16 bases lay in between. The DNA for the CDR3 is TGCAGCGTTGAAGATCGCCGCGATAGAAGGGATACGCAGTATTTT. This codes for CSVEDRRDRRDTQYF.

CDR3 DNA: TGTGCCAGCAGCGAACAGAACACTGAAGCTTTCTTT. Translated, it gives CASSEQNTEAFF. This rearrangement joins TRBV13 to TRBJ1-1; D ambiguous. CDR1 is PRHDT and CDR2 is FYEKMQ in the germline V gene (reference sequence). This CDR3 is built from 12 residues. Trimming cost V 5 bases and J 1 base, with 5 bases left between them.

The rearrangement links TRBV7-8 to TRBJ2-2; D is possibly TRBD1 (5 bases). V was trimmed by 6 bases and J by 1 base, leaving 9 bases between them. CDR3 length equals 14 residues. Germline loops: CDR1 SGHVS, CDR2 FQNEAQ. As DNA, the CDR3 is TGTGCCAGCAGTCATGACAGGAACACCGGGGAGCTGTTTTTT. This gives the protein CASSHDRNTGELFF.

For this clone: This same CDR3 is encoded by further DNA sequences in the sample. This chain uses TRBV27 with TRBJ1-1; 9 bases are a match to TRBD1. The CDR3 has 15 residues. The J segment lost 2 bases and the V segment lost 2 bases, leaving 3 bases of the junction unmatched. The germline V gene has CDR1 MNHEY and CDR2 SMNVEV (reference sequence). Written as DNA, the CDR3 is TGTGCCAGCAGTTTACCCACAGGGGGCAACACTGAAGCTTTCTTT. This sequence encodes CASSLPTGGNTEAFF.

This clone was picked up one time. V usage is TRBV28 and J usage is TRBJ2-5; a possible D gene is TRBD1 (6 bases). CDR1 MDHEN and CDR2 SYDVKM come from the germline V gene. The CDR3 length is 13 residues. V gave up 1 base and J gave up 5 bases, with 8 bases separating them. The CDR3 spells CASSLYRAETQYF. The CDR3 DNA follows: TGTGCCAGCAGTTTATACAGGGCGGAGACCCAGTACTTC.

V is TRBV9 and J is TRBJ1-1, with 9 positions matching TRBD1. The length of the CDR3 is 15 residues. CDR1 SGDLS and CDR2 YYNGEE come from the germline V gene. The V gene end was trimmed by 1 base and the J gene end by 2 bases; junction bases not matched to a gene: 3. CDR3 bases: TGTGCCAGCAGCGTAAAGGGACAGGGTAACACTGAAGCTTTCTTT. Translation gives CASSVKGQGNTEAFF.

The chain couples TRBV28 to TRBJ1-1; D is ambiguous. The germline V gene has CDR1 MDHEN and CDR2 SYDVKM. The V end was cut by 6 bases, the J end by 8 bases, with 16 bases between. The CDR3 has 13 amino acids. The DNA of the CDR3 is TGTGCCAGCAGAGGTATAGGGAATACAGAAGCTTTCTTT. The encoded protein is CASRGIGNTEAFF.

The chain has TRBV6-5 and TRBJ2-7, with D unresolved. Germline V gives CDR1 MNHEY, CDR2 SVGAGI. The germline V and J ends were trimmed by 0 bases and 0 bases, with 9 bases remaining between them. CDR3 size: 15 residues. The CDR3 loop reads CASSYSQRPSYEQYF. In DNA form, the CDR3 reads TGTGCCAGCAGTTACTCGCAGCGCCCCTCCTACGAGCAGTACTTC.

The chain links TRBV4-1 to TRBJ1-1, with D unclear. Germline lookup yields CDR1 MGHRA and CDR2 YSYEKL. The CDR3 length is 15 residues. The V end lost 8 bases, the J end lost 1 base, and 17 bases lay between the germline ends. The DNA of the CDR3 is TGCGCCAGCGGCGACTCACGCATTACGAACACTGAAGCTTTCTTT. Amino acids: CASGDSRITNTEAFF.

The J gene is TRBJ2-2, the V gene TRBV13, with D possibly TRBD1 on 6 matching bases. Germline V gene lookup returns CDR1 PRHDT and CDR2 FYEKMQ (reference sequence). The CDR3 totals 14 residues. The V gene lost 6 bases and the J gene lost 2 bases, with 10 bases spanning the gap. The CDR3: CASREGENTGELFF. DNA for the CDR3: TGTGCCAGCAGAGAGGGGGAAAACACCGGGGAGCTGTTTTTT.

The rearrangement joins TRBV6-1 to TRBJ2-1; TRBD2 matches at 7 bases. The CDR3 has 15 amino acids. The junction had 8 bases not matched to a gene; V was cut back by 4 bases and J by 5 bases. The germline CDR1 and CDR2 sequences are MNHNS and SASEGT. The CDR3 bases are TGTGCCAGCAGTGCGGGACTAACGCAACACAATGAGCAGTTCTTC. Translation: CASSAGLTQHNEQFF.

V is TRBV13 and J is TRBJ1-3; D not resolved. V was clipped by 5 bases and J by 0 bases, with 2 bases between them. The CDR3 sequence is 12 residues long. Germline CDR1 and CDR2: PRHDT and FYEKMQ (reference sequence). As DNA, the CDR3 is TGTGCCAGCAGCGGCTCTGGAAACACCATATATTTT. Encoded protein: CASSGSGNTIYF.

In regard to this clone: Other DNA sequences in the sample encode the same CDR3. In DNA form, the CDR3 reads TGTGCCAGCAGCCCCGGAGGTTCCTATGGCTACACCTTC. Its protein is CASSPGGSYGYTF. This chain links TRBV6-5 with TRBJ1-2; D unclear. The CDR3 totals 13 residues. Germline CDR1 reads MNHEY; CDR2 reads SVGAGI. Trimming left V 6 bases short and J 4 bases short, with 12 bases between.

The chain links TRBV4-3 to TRBJ2-5, with D hard to call. The germline V and J ends were trimmed by 0 bases and 8 bases, with 10 bases remaining between them. This CDR3 comprises 13 residues. The germline V gene encodes CDR1 LGHNA and CDR2 YSLEER. The CDR3 protein is CASSQDWRGTQYF. In DNA form, the CDR3 reads TGCGCCAGCAGCCAAGATTGGCGAGGCACCCAGTACTTC.

The chain is built from TRBV5-6 and TRBJ1-2, with no clear D. Between the trimmed V and J ends, which lost 5 bases and 4 bases, there was a span of 12 bases. This CDR3 contains 13 residues. Germline V lookup: CDR1 SGHDT, CDR2 YYEEEE. The CDR3 reads CASSPDGFYGYTF. The CDR3 DNA follows: TGTGCCAGCAGTCCCGACGGATTCTATGGCTACACCTTC.

The V and J genes are TRBV11-2 and TRBJ2-1; 7 bases match TRBD2. The germline V gene encodes CDR1 SGHAT and CDR2 FQNNGV. The CDR3 has 14 residues. V shed 5 bases and J 5 bases; nucleotides not matched to a gene: 6. The CDR3 sequence: CASSGRTRDNEQFF. Here the CDR3 DNA reads TGTGCCAGCAGCGGGCGGACTAGGGACAATGAGCAGTTCTTC.

Comment on this clone: Other nucleotide sequences in the sample specify the same CDR3. The chain is built from TRBV27 and TRBJ2-7; D is undetermined. Per germline, CDR1 MNHEY and CDR2 SMNVEV (reference sequence). There are 13 residues in the CDR3. With 2 bases removed from V and 0 bases from J, the gap between germline ends came to 5 bases. The CDR3 reads CASSLSFSYEQYF. The CDR3 DNA sequence: TGTGCCAGCAGTTTAAGCTTCTCCTACGAGCAGTACTTC.

The rearrangement uses TRBV28 and TRBJ2-7; 8 nucleotides line up with TRBD1. The CDR3 has 16 residues. Germline-derived CDR1 and CDR2 are MDHEN and SYDVKM. With 3 bases clipped from V and 9 bases from J, the junction kept 16 bases outside the gene matches. CDR3 DNA sequence: TGTGCCAGCAGTTTGTCAGGGACAGGTACCCTACGAGGGCAGTACTTC. Protein product: CASSLSGTGTLRGQYF.